The 27 T cell receptor beta chains below were found in one sample sequenced in a study of T-cell reconstitution after alpha-beta-depleted transplantation in children. Library preparation (for TCRbeta) was performed with unique molecular identifiers. TCRdb analysed the PCR reads with MiXCR anew, one entry per CDR3 protein. The repertoire holds 400,000 to 500,000 distinct CDR3 sequences, with approximately 11% as singletons. The sequencing here drew on PBMCs from the stem cell graft donor, taken from the stem cell graft. The receptors originated from a human donor who donated a stem cell graft to a child with acute myeloid leukemia.

This clonotype was counted a few times. J is TRBJ2-3 and V is TRBV5-1; 7 nucleotides align to TRBD2. Trimming took 4 bases from V and 3 from J; bases not matched to a gene: 5. From germline, CDR1 is SGHRS and CDR2 YFSETQ. CDR3 length equals 14 residues. The CDR3 nucleotides read TGCGCCAGCAGCGTGGCGGGAGTTACAGATACGCAGTATTTT. This codes for CASSVAGVTDTQYF.

This chain connects TRBV7-6 to TRBJ2-5; tentative D call: TRBD2 (6 bases). The CDR3 contains 15 residues. The germline V and J ends were trimmed by 3 bases and 5 bases, with 16 bases remaining between them. The germline CDR1 and CDR2 sequences are SGHVS and FNYEAQ. In nucleotides, the CDR3 is TGTGCCAGCAGCTTCGGGAGTTGGGTACAGGAGACCCAGTACTTC. Protein product: CASSFGSWVQETQYF. The variable domain in full, completed from reference TRBV7-6 and TRBJ2-5, reads GAGVSQSPRYKVTKRGQDVALRCDPISGHVSLYWYRQALGQGPEFLTYFNYEAQQDKSGLPNDRFSAERPEGSISTLTIQRTEQRDSAMYRCASSFGSWVQETQYFGPGTRLLVL.

This clonotype was counted a few times. The chain employs TRBV3-1 and TRBJ1-5, with D perhaps matching TRBD1 (5 bases). The CDR3 totals 14 residues. Germline CDR1 and CDR2: LGHDT and YNNKEL (reference sequence). The V end lost 3 bases, the J end lost 0 bases, and 6 bases lay between the germline ends. The chain's CDR3 is CASSQGPSNQPQHF. DNA for the CDR3: TGTGCCAGCAGCCAGGGGCCTAGCAATCAGCCCCAGCATTTT.

Ten or more counts support this clonotype. This rearrangement joins TRBV6-5 to TRBJ1-4; 7 bases align to TRBD1. The junction had 19 bases not matched to a gene; V was cut back by 10 bases and J by 8 bases. Germline CDR1 MNHEY, CDR2 SVGAGI. The CDR3 loop spans 16 amino acids. CDR3 nucleotides: TGTGCCACCAAGCCCGGGGACAGCCACCCTCGGGAAAAACTGTTTTTT. Translated: CATKPGDSHPREKLFF.

This clonotype appeared many times. V usage is TRBV5-6 and J usage is TRBJ2-1; D gene uncertain. Trimming left V 0 bases short and J 10 bases short, with 8 bases between. The CDR3 consists of 12 residues. Germline V gene data show CDR1 as SGHDT and CDR2 as YYEEEE. As DNA, the CDR3 is TGTGCCAGCAGCTTGGACTACAGCGAGCAGTTCTTC. It codes for CASSLDYSEQFF.

The CDR3 sequence is CASSQVLAGGSSYNEQFF. CDR3 bases: TGTGCCAGCAGCCAAGTCTTAGCGGGGGGGAGCTCCTACAATGAGCAGTTCTTC. The gene calls are TRBV4-2 and TRBJ2-1, with 11 nucleotides matching TRBD2. V lost 1 base, J lost 0 bases, and 5 bases stayed unmatched. The length of the CDR3 is 18 residues. Germline CDR1 LGHNA, CDR2 YNFKEQ.

This clonotype was counted only a few times. V usage is TRBV12-5 and J usage is TRBJ2-3; TRBD2 aligns across 8 bases. Trimming cost V 6 bases and J 2 bases; bases outside gene matches: 10. From germline, CDR1 is LGHNT and CDR2 FRNRAP. This CDR3 has 16 residues. The CDR3 loop is CASGLRGGQLTDTQYF. DNA of the CDR3: TGTGCTAGTGGGCTACGCGGGGGGCAGCTCACAGATACGCAGTATTTT.

The chain couples TRBV4-2 to TRBJ2-6, with D possibly matching TRBD1 (6 bases). The V gene lost 1 base and the J gene lost 2 bases, with 12 bases spanning the gap. The CDR3 extends over 17 amino acids. CDR1 and CDR2 (germline): LGHNA, YNFKEQ. CDR3 nucleotide sequence: TGTGCCAGCAGCCAAGTTACAGGGAAGGCTGGGGCCAACGTCCTGACTTTC. This encodes CASSQVTGKAGANVLTF.

V usage is TRBV3-1 and J usage is TRBJ1-1, with a weak D call TRBD1 (6 bases). The CDR3 contains 12 residues. V lost 4 bases and J lost 5, with 8 bases in between. CDR1 LGHDT and CDR2 YNNKEL come from the germline V gene (reference sequence). The CDR3 loop is CASSLGQTEAFF. The CDR3 coding sequence is TGTGCCAGCAGCCTCGGACAGACTGAAGCTTTCTTT. Together with reference TRBV3-1 and TRBJ1-1, the CDR3 gives the full variable domain: DTAVSQTPKYLVTQMGNDKSIKCEQNLGHDTMYWYKQDSKKFLKIMFSYNNKELIINETVPNRFSPKSPDKAHLNLHINSLELGDSAVYFCASSLGQTEAFFGQGTRLTVV.

This clonotype was detected only a few times. The rearrangement links TRBV20-1 to TRBJ2-2; the D is unclear. From germline, CDR1 is DFQATT and CDR2 SNEGSKA (reference sequence). The CDR3 spans 14 residues. Trimming shortened V by 4 bases and J by 3 bases, and 12 bases separated the two germline ends. CDR3 in amino acids: CSATAGVYTGELFF. As DNA, the CDR3 is TGCAGTGCTACGGCTGGGGTTTACACCGGGGAGCTGTTTTTT.

This clonotype was counted between two and nine times. The gene calls are TRBV7-9 and TRBJ2-1; D possibly uses TRBD1 or TRBD2 (6 bases each). Germline V gives CDR1 SEHNR, CDR2 FQNEAQ (reference sequence). The germline V and J ends were trimmed by 4 bases and 2 bases, with 12 bases remaining between them. The CDR3 runs to 15 residues. This CDR3 is CASSWRDTPYNEQFF. CDR3 nucleotides: TGTGCCAGCAGCTGGCGGGACACACCCTACAATGAGCAGTTCTTC.

This sequence joins TRBV15 and TRBJ2-1, with unresolved D. This CDR3 is built from 13 residues. With 3 bases removed from V and 4 bases from J, the gap between germline ends came to 7 bases. CDR1 and CDR2 (germline): LNHNV, YYDKDF (reference sequence). This CDR3 reads CATSSDNYNEQFF. The CDR3, as DNA: TGTGCCACCAGCAGCGACAATTACAATGAGCAGTTCTTC.

This chain uses TRBV12-5 with TRBJ2-2, with D hard to call. The CDR3 spans 14 residues. V gave up 3 bases and J gave up 3 bases, with 8 bases separating them. Looked up from germline, CDR1 is LGHNT and CDR2 is FRNRAP. DNA of the CDR3: TGTGCTAGTGGTTTTGGGCCTTACACCGGGGAGCTGTTTTTT. It specifies CASGFGPYTGELFF. The variable domain in full, with the rest retrieved from reference TRBV12-5 and TRBJ2-2, is DARVTQTPRHKVTEMGQEVTMRCQPILGHNTVFWYRQTMMQGLELLAYFRNRAPLDDSGMPKDRFSAEMPDATLATLKIQPSEPRDSAVYFCASGFGPYTGELFFGEGSRLTVL.

This clonotype was found a few times. The gene calls are TRBV20-1 and TRBJ2-5; 9 bases align to TRBD2. This CDR3 spans 15 amino acids. Germline-derived CDR1 and CDR2 are DFQATT and SNEGSKA (reference sequence). The V segment lost 3 bases and the J segment 0 bases; nucleotides outside the gene matches: 5. The CDR3 protein is CSARLLAGNQETQYF. Here the CDR3 DNA reads TGCAGTGCTAGGCTTCTAGCGGGAAACCAAGAGACCCAGTACTTC.

The sample holds many counts of this clonotype. V and J are TRBV5-1 and TRBJ1-1; 7 nucleotides align to TRBD1. CDR1 SGHRS and CDR2 YFSETQ come from the germline V gene. This CDR3 has 15 amino acids. J was trimmed by 1 base and V by 4 bases; bases with no gene match: 7. This CDR3 reads CASSPSGGENTEAFF. In DNA form, the CDR3 reads TGCGCCAGCAGCCCCTCAGGGGGTGAGAACACTGAAGCTTTCTTT.

This clonotype was counted only a few times. The V call is TRBV25-1, the J call TRBJ2-1, with TRBD1 matching 7 bases. V was pared by 5 bases and J by 7 bases, with 11 bases of the junction left unmatched. From germline, CDR1 is MGHDK and CDR2 SYGVNS. This CDR3 is 15 amino acids long. The CDR3 DNA reads TGTGCCAGCAGTACCCACGACAGGGTTTGGAATGAGCAGTTCTTC. Amino acid sequence: CASSTHDRVWNEQFF.

The table lists this clonotype with a few counts. The chain recombines TRBV4-1 with TRBJ2-7; no reliable D call. The CDR3 is 13 amino acids. Trimming removed 4 bases at V and 3 bases at J, with 10 bases between. The V gene's germline CDR1 is MGHRA and CDR2 YSYEKL. The CDR3 sequence is CASSLSGLYEQYV. The CDR3 bases are TGCGCCAGCAGCCTCTCCGGGCTCTACGAGCAGTACGTC.

At least ten counts were recorded for this clonotype. The V call is TRBV29-1, the J call TRBJ2-5, with 12 bases lining up with TRBD1. The germline CDR1 and CDR2 sequences are SQVTM and ANQGSEA. The V gene end was trimmed by 6 bases and the J gene end by 4 bases; junction bases not matched to a gene: 6. The CDR3 is 14 amino acids. This chain's CDR3 is CSVRDRGRRETQYF. CDR3 coding DNA: TGCAGCGTACGGGACAGGGGGCGCCGAGAGACCCAGTACTTC.

Ten or more counts support this clonotype. The V gene is TRBV20-1, the J gene TRBJ2-1; D is possibly TRBD1 (5 bases). The germline gives CDR1 DFQATT, CDR2 SNEGSKA (reference sequence). V was pared by 0 bases and J by 3 bases, with 18 bases between. This CDR3 spans 17 amino acids. The CDR3, as DNA: TGCAGTGCTAGAGATCCCAATTTAGGGGCTGGCTACAATGAGCAGTTCTTC. This encodes CSARDPNLGAGYNEQFF.

This chain joins TRBV5-6 and TRBJ1-4, with 8 bases that match TRBD1. The CDR3 totals 13 residues. Trimming at V came to 4 bases and at J to 10 bases, leaving 6 bases not matched to a gene. Germline CDR1 SGHDT, CDR2 YYEEEE. The CDR3 nucleotides are TGTGCCAGCAGCCTCGACAGGGGCGGAAAACTGTTTTTT. Its translation: CASSLDRGGKLFF.

In this sample, this clonotype turned up many times. The chain carries TRBV7-2 and TRBJ1-3; unclear D gene. Germline values: CDR1 SGHTA, CDR2 FQGNSA. Trimming left V 1 base short and J 1 base short, with 5 bases between. The CDR3 is made up of 14 amino acids. CDR3 sequence reads: CASSLEFSGNTIYF. CDR3 in DNA: TGTGCCAGCAGCTTAGAGTTTTCTGGAAACACCATATATTTT.

This clonotype turned up a few times. CDR3 DNA: TGCAGCTCCACTGGGGCAAGCGGGGAGACCCAGTACTTC. Translation gives CSSTGASGETQYF. V is TRBV29-1 and J is TRBJ2-5, with a tentative D call TRBD2 (6 bases). This CDR3 region has 13 residues. CDR1 is SQVTM, CDR2 ANQGSEA, per germline. V lost 8 bases and J lost 5, with 18 bases in between. The whole variable domain, remainder taken from reference TRBV29-1 and TRBJ2-5, is SAVISQKPSRDICQRGTSLTIQCQVDSQVTMMFWYRQQPGQSLTLIATANQGSEATYESGFVIDKFPISRPNLTFSTLTVSNMSPEDSSIYLCSSTGASGETQYFGPGTRLLVL.

The V call is TRBV11-2, the J call TRBJ2-1; 10 positions agree with TRBD2. Germline values: CDR1 SGHAT, CDR2 FQNNGV. There are 18 residues in the CDR3. The V gene end was trimmed by 5 bases and the J gene end by 6 bases; junction bases not matched to a gene: 16. The CDR3 coding sequence is TGTGCCAGCAGCCCCCGTACAGCGGGGGGGAGGTCGTCCAATGAGCAGTTCTTC. This gives the protein CASSPRTAGGRSSNEQFF.

A few counts support this clonotype. The chain carries TRBV5-1 and TRBJ2-2, with 10 bases identical to TRBD2. This CDR3 region has 15 residues. Germline assignment: CDR1 SGHRS and CDR2 YFSETQ. The trim removed 3 bases at V and 3 bases at J, leaving 2 bases unmatched. The CDR3 spells CASSSLAGDTGELFF. CDR3 coding DNA: TGCGCCAGCAGCTCCCTAGCGGGGGACACCGGGGAGCTGTTTTTT.

This chain connects TRBV6-1 to TRBJ2-1; 10 bases align to TRBD2. Germline assignment: CDR1 MNHNS and CDR2 SASEGT. The CDR3 loop spans 16 amino acids. The junction had 10 bases not matched to a gene; V was cut back by 6 bases and J by 5 bases. CDR3 protein: CASSTLLAGEDNEQFF. The DNA of the CDR3 is TGTGCCAGCAGCACTTTGCTAGCGGGGGAAGACAATGAGCAGTTCTTC.

This clonotype appeared a few times. This chain connects TRBV7-8 to TRBJ1-2; D remains unclear. Germline CDR1 reads SGHVS; CDR2 reads FQNEAQ. Trimming shortened V by 1 base and J by 5 bases, and 8 bases separated the two germline ends. The CDR3 is 13 amino acids. Written as DNA, the CDR3 is TGTGCCAGCAGCTTAGGGGCAGCATATGGCTACACCTTC. Amino acids: CASSLGAAYGYTF.

The genes are TRBV10-3 and TRBJ2-2, with TRBD2 identical over 10 bases. The CDR3 is 19 amino acids. Germline V gene data show CDR1 as ENHRY and CDR2 as SYGVKD. V lost 0 bases to trimming and J lost 7 bases; unmatched junction nucleotides: 14. The CDR3 sequence: CAISESPNGAGGPFGELFF. Here the CDR3 DNA reads TGTGCCATCAGTGAGTCGCCGAACGGAGCGGGAGGGCCGTTCGGGGAGCTGTTTTTT.